Below, 21 T cell receptor beta chains from the same sample are listed, as sequenced in a study of siplizumab effects on memory and regulatory T cells. Clones were read by immunoSEQ multiplex PCR, and TCRdb kept only the in-frame ones, dropping some. The data show approximately 100,000 clones, 94% seen once. The sample taken for sequencing was Tregs sorted from blood. The receptors were sampled from a human donor in good health.

The V gene is TRBV5-1, the J gene TRBJ1-3; D call uncertain. Germline V CDR1 and CDR2: SGHRS, YFSETQ. The CDR3 totals 15 residues. The V and J ends lost 2 bases and 0 bases respectively, with 9 bases between them. The CDR3 DNA reads TGCGCCAGCAGCTTCGGTTCAGTCTCTGGAAACACCATATATTTT. Protein sequence: CASSFGSVSGNTIYF.

The chain has TRBV10-1 and TRBJ1-1; 7 positions match TRBD1. V trimming: 5 bases; J trimming: 5 bases; junction bases outside the gene matches: 5. The CDR3 loop spans 13 amino acids. The germline V gene has CDR1 WNHNN and CDR2 SYGVQD (reference sequence). The CDR3 coding sequence is TGCGCCAGCAGTCCAGGGGGGGGAACTGAAGCTTTCTTT. Translating gives CASSPGGGTEAFF.

The J gene is TRBJ1-5, the V gene TRBV7-9, with D unresolved. This CDR3 has 13 residues. V was clipped by 1 base and J by 4 bases, with 5 bases between them. Germline CDR1 and CDR2: SEHNR and FQNEAQ (reference sequence). The CDR3 loop reads CASSLGRNQPQHF. The CDR3 nucleotides are TGTGCCAGCAGCTTAGGAAGGAATCAGCCCCAGCATTTT.

The chain carries TRBV11-1 and TRBJ1-1; TRBD1 matches at 7 bases. The germline V gene encodes CDR1 SGHAT and CDR2 FQDESV (reference sequence). Unmatched junction bases numbered 8, after V lost 4 bases and J lost 6 bases. This CDR3 spans 14 amino acids. CDR3 DNA: TGTGCCAGCAGCTCGTGGACAGGCGACCCTGAAGCTTTCTTT. It codes for CASSSWTGDPEAFF.

The rearrangement uses TRBV27 and TRBJ2-2; 10 bases are shared with TRBD1. The CDR3 is made up of 17 amino acids. Per germline, CDR1 MNHEY and CDR2 SMNVEV (reference sequence). V gave up 6 bases and J gave up 4 bases; unmatched junction bases: 11. The CDR3 loop is CASSIKGTGASTGELFF. DNA of the CDR3: TGTGCCAGCAGCATAAAGGGGACAGGGGCTTCCACCGGGGAGCTGTTTTTT.

The chain combines TRBV2 with TRBJ1-5, with TRBD1 matching 7 bases. CDR1 SNHLY and CDR2 FYNNEI come from the germline V gene. The CDR3 is 19 amino acids. The V and J ends lost 0 bases and 1 base, in that order; junction bases with no gene match: 12. CDR3 sequence (DNA): TGTGCCAGCAGTGAAGCGGGTTACACATGGGACAGAAGCAATCAGCCCCAGCATTTT. Translating gives CASSEAGYTWDRSNQPQHF.

The CDR3 region has the DNA TGTGCCAGCAGTTTACAGGGGTCGAGCAATCAGCCCCAGCATTTT. Its translation is CASSLQGSSNQPQHF. V is TRBV27 and J is TRBJ1-5, with D tentatively TRBD1 (6 bases). The germline CDR1 and CDR2 sequences are MNHEY and SMNVEV (reference sequence). Trimming removed 2 bases from V and 1 base from J, with 9 bases in between. The CDR3 runs 15 residues.

V is TRBV6-4 and J is TRBJ1-4, with a tentative D call TRBD1 (6 bases). The CDR3 totals 16 residues. Germline lookup yields CDR1 MRHNA and CDR2 SNTAGT. Trimming cost V 5 bases and J 5 bases, with 18 bases left between them. CDR3 sequence: CASSQTPTGANEKLFF. DNA of the CDR3: TGTGCCAGCAGTCAGACCCCGACAGGAGCAAATGAAAAACTGTTTTTT.

This clone was detected only once. The genes are TRBV19 and TRBJ1-1; TRBD1 aligns across 7 bases. In germline, CDR1 is LNHDA, CDR2 SQIVND (reference sequence). The CDR3 runs 15 residues. With 7 bases clipped from V and 2 bases from J, the junction kept 10 bases outside the gene matches. The CDR3: CASTPLGQKNTEAFF. In nucleotides, the CDR3 is TGTGCCAGTACCCCCTTGGGACAGAAAAACACTGAAGCTTTCTTT.

The gene calls are TRBV7-6 and TRBJ2-1; D possibly corresponds to TRBD1 (5 bases). The CDR3 has 15 residues. Trimming cost V 4 bases and J 0 bases, with 10 bases left between them. Germline lookup yields CDR1 SGHVS and CDR2 FNYEAQ. As DNA, the CDR3 is TGTGCCAGCAGCTCAGGAAGGGGCTCCTACAATGAGCAGTTCTTC. It translates to CASSSGRGSYNEQFF.

The chain employs TRBV30 and TRBJ1-2, with TRBD1 matching 7 bases. With V trimmed by 2 bases and J by 7 bases, 7 bases remained unmatched. Germline CDR1 and CDR2: GTSNPN and SVGIG (reference sequence). The CDR3 spans 13 residues. CDR3 protein: CAWSRGQGVGYTF. DNA of the CDR3: TGTGCCTGGAGTCGTGGGCAGGGGGTTGGCTACACCTTC.

The rearrangement joins TRBV19 to TRBJ2-5, with D uncertain. Germline assignment: CDR1 LNHDA and CDR2 SQIVND (reference sequence). This CDR3 is 13 amino acids long. Trimming took 7 bases from V and 5 from J, leaving 14 bases between them. The CDR3 sequence: CASTRTLWETQYF. As DNA, the CDR3 is TGTGCCAGTACGCGGACCCTTTGGGAGACCCAGTACTTC.

This clone was recorded a few times. The chain recombines TRBV11-2 with TRBJ2-7; D not resolved. CDR3 length: 18 amino acids. Per the germline V gene, CDR1 is SGHAT and CDR2 is FQNNGV. V lost 1 base, J lost 2 bases, and 21 bases lay in between. The CDR3 here is CASSLVTFRHRITYEQYF. CDR3 nucleotides: TGTGCCAGCAGCTTAGTAACTTTCAGGCACCGTATCACCTACGAGCAGTACTTC.

The chain carries TRBV5-1 and TRBJ1-3; the D gene is possibly TRBD1 (5 bases). Trimming removed 0 bases at V and 0 bases at J, with 13 bases between. The length of the CDR3 is 17 residues. Germline assignment: CDR1 SGHRS and CDR2 YFSETQ. The CDR3 sequence is CASSLVGRGASGNTIYF. CDR3 nucleotides: TGCGCCAGCAGCTTGGTGGGGCGCGGAGCCTCTGGAAACACCATATATTTT.

The chain joins TRBV25-1 to TRBJ2-1; TRBD2 might be the D (5 bases). Germline CDR1 is MGHDK and CDR2 is SYGVNS. V lost 8 bases and J lost 4, with 12 bases in between. The CDR3 length is 13 residues. In DNA form, the CDR3 reads TGTGCCAGCGGGGAGTACGGGTACAATGAGCAGTTCTTC. Translating it yields CASGEYGYNEQFF.

The CDR3 is CASSHRGTSNTEAFF. Written as DNA, the CDR3 is TGTGCCAGCTCACACCGGGGGACATCGAACACTGAAGCTTTCTTT. The chain carries TRBV18 and TRBJ1-1; maybe TRBD1 (6 bases). Per germline, CDR1 KGHSH and CDR2 LQKENI. V dropped 4 bases and J dropped 1 base, with 13 bases sitting between them. The CDR3 spans 15 residues.

The chain has TRBV28 and TRBJ1-3; D perhaps matches TRBD1 (5 bases). Germline-derived CDR1 and CDR2 are MDHEN and SYDVKM. The CDR3 consists of 14 residues. Trimming cost V 8 bases and J 9 bases, with 20 bases left between them. The CDR3 loop reads CASERPTRGATIYF. Here the CDR3 DNA reads TGTGCCAGCGAACGCCCCACAAGAGGGGCCACCATATATTTT.

Comments on this clone: This sample includes further DNA sequences coding for the same CDR3. The rearrangement links TRBV20-1 to TRBJ2-1, with D unresolved. This CDR3 contains 11 residues. The germline V gene encodes CDR1 DFQATT and CDR2 SNEGSKA (reference sequence). The V end was cut by 3 bases, the J end by 4 bases, with 4 bases between. The CDR3 sequence is CSASRYNEQFF. The CDR3 nucleotides are TGCAGTGCTAGTCGTTACAATGAGCAGTTCTTC.

The chain recombines TRBV28 with TRBJ1-1; 8 nucleotides align to TRBD1. CDR3 length: 15 amino acids. V lost 5 bases and J lost 1; bases outside the gene matches: 6. The germline CDR1 and CDR2 sequences are MDHEN and SYDVKM. CDR3 DNA: TGTGCCAGCAGTGCCCAGGGGGCTTGGAACACTGAAGCTTTCTTT. Translated: CASSAQGAWNTEAFF. Filled out from reference TRBV28 and TRBJ1-1, the complete variable domain reads DVKVTQSSRYLVKRTGEKVFLECVQDMDHENMFWYRQDPGLGLRLIYFSYDVKMKEKGDIPEGYSVSREKKERFSLILESASTNQTSMYLCASSAQGAWNTEAFFGQGTRLTVV.

The rearrangement joins TRBV21-1 to TRBJ2-7; the table's D call, TRBD1, was not checked against the DNA. TRBV21-1 is designated a pseudogene. The CDR3 runs 17 residues. For the CDR3, the DNA is TGTGCCAGCAGCAAAGAGGCGGACATAAAAAAAGCCCAGGAGCAGTACTTC. Amino acids: CASSKEADIKKAQEQYF.

J is TRBJ1-5 and V is TRBV19, with a possible D match to TRBD1 (6 bases). The length of the CDR3 is 16 residues. The germline V gene has CDR1 LNHDA and CDR2 SQIVND (reference sequence). Trimming took 2 bases from V and 6 from J, leaving 17 bases between them. Here the CDR3 reads CASSIREQGIIQPQHF. DNA of the CDR3: TGTGCCAGTAGTATAAGGGAACAGGGTATCATTCAGCCCCAGCATTTT.